This entry concerns a single TCR beta chain. The CDR3 is cut off 3 residues early in the read; its end comes from the germline J gene. Each participant carried one incident cervical HPV16 infection only. Cervical HPV DNA detected by MY09/MY11 PCR, typed by dot-blot. Sequencing was performed with immunoSEQ multiplex PCR; in TCRdb, only in-frame clones are kept and a portion is missing. The table for this sample gives approximately 41,000 clones. The data belong to a study of T cells in women clearing cervical HPV infection. Study information: Women with histologically confirmed HPV16-related CIN3 or worse, 2 with invasive cancer, served as cases. Controls' single incident HPV16 infection cleared within 12 months without precancer.

The V and J ends lost 5 bases and 0 bases, in that order; junction bases with no gene match: 2. The CDR3 totals 15 residues. CDR1 SEHNR and CDR2 FQNEAQ come from the germline V gene (reference sequence). The sample consisted of blood buffy coat. The chain carries TRBV7-9 and TRBJ1-2, with 11 positions matching TRBD1. The clonotype comes from a woman aged 18-70 years with a cervical HPV16 infection that either progressed to CIN3+ or cleared (not recorded which). The CDR3 sequence: CASSPGQGANYGYTF. CDR3 bases read: TGTGCCAGCAGCCCGGGACAGGGGGCTAACTATGGC.